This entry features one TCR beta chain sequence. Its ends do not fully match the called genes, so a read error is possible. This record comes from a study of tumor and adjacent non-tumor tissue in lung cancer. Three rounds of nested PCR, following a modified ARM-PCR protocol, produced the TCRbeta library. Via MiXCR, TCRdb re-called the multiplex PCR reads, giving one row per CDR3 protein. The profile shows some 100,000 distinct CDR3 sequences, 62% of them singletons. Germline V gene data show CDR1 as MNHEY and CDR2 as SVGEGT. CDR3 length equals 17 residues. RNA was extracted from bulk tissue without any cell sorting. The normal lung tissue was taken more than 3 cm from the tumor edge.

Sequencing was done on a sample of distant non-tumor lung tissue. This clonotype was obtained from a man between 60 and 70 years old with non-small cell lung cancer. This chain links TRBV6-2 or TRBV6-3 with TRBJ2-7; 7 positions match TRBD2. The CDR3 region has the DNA TGTGTCAGCAGTTACGAAGTGGGAGGGCGGTACGCCTACGAGCAGTACTTC. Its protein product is CVSSYEVGGRYAYEQYF.